Presented here are 10 T cell receptor beta chains from one specimen sequenced in a study of OX40 agonist ivuxolimab in advanced cancers. Clones were read by immunoSEQ multiplex PCR, and TCRdb kept only the in-frame ones, dropping some. The sample shows approximately 76,000 clones, about 82% of them seen only once. Sample: CD4+ or CD8+ T cells sorted from blood, taken in a trial of the OX40 agonist ivuxolimab. The receptors shown here come from an adult with an advanced solid tumor such as melanoma, head and neck, liver or kidney cancer.

The V and J genes are TRBV7-8 and TRBJ1-3; possibly TRBD1 for D (5 bases). The CDR3 sequence is 15 residues long. Deletions cut 5 bases from V and 0 bases from J, with 11 bases between. Per the germline V gene, CDR1 is SGHVS and CDR2 is FQNEAQ. CDR3 sequence: CASSRDGSSGNTIYF. The CDR3 nucleotides read TGTGCCAGCAGCCGGGACGGCAGCTCTGGAAACACCATATATTTT.

The rearrangement uses TRBV5-1 and TRBJ2-3, with TRBD2 identical over 7 bases. CDR3 size: 14 residues. V was pared by 3 bases and J by 2 bases, with 3 bases of the junction left unmatched. From germline, CDR1 is SGHRS and CDR2 YFSETQ. The CDR3 loop is CASSWGGSTDTQYF. The DNA of the CDR3 is TGCGCCAGCAGCTGGGGGGGATCCACAGATACGCAGTATTTT.

The rearrangement uses TRBV27 and TRBJ1-5, with 7 positions matching TRBD1. This CDR3 has 15 amino acids. The V gene end was trimmed by 8 bases and the J gene end by 4 bases; junction bases not matched to a gene: 11. Per germline, CDR1 MNHEY and CDR2 SMNVEV (reference sequence). CDR3 loop: CASQGTAGANQPQHF. CDR3 coding DNA: TGTGCCAGCCAGGGGACAGCGGGAGCTAATCAGCCCCAGCATTTT.

This clone was picked up a small number of times. V gene TRBV11-2 combines with J gene TRBJ2-7, with unresolved D. Germline CDR1 is SGHAT and CDR2 is FQNNGV. Deletions cut 6 bases from V and 6 bases from J, with 15 bases between. The CDR3 extends over 13 amino acids. This CDR3 reads CASSREASGEQYF. Here the CDR3 DNA reads TGTGCCAGCAGTCGAGAAGCCTCGGGCGAGCAGTACTTC.

The rearrangement joins TRBV6-6 to TRBJ1-6; D unclear. CDR1 is MNHNY and CDR2 is SVGAGI in the germline V gene (reference sequence). Trimming took 3 bases from V and 6 from J, leaving 6 bases between them. CDR3 length: 13 amino acids. CDR3 nucleotide sequence: TGTGCCAGCAGTTATTCCACTAATTCACCCCTCCACTTT. It codes for CASSYSTNSPLHF.

V usage is TRBV11-1 and J usage is TRBJ2-2, with D perhaps TRBD1 (5 bases). Trimming removed 2 bases from V and 4 bases from J, with 8 bases in between. The germline gives CDR1 SGHAT, CDR2 FQDESV (reference sequence). This CDR3 is built from 14 residues. CDR3 DNA: TGTGCCAGCAGCTTACCCCAGGGCACCGGGGAGCTGTTTTTT. It specifies CASSLPQGTGELFF.

This clone was seen a few times. This chain links TRBV7-2 with TRBJ1-5; D might be TRBD1 (6 bases). From germline, CDR1 is SGHTA and CDR2 FQGNSA. The germline V and J ends were trimmed by 1 base and 13 bases, with 14 bases remaining between them. This CDR3 has 13 residues. The CDR3 protein is CASSLEGRGTQHF. DNA for the CDR3: TGTGCCAGCAGCTTAGAGGGCAGGGGAACTCAGCATTTT. Complete variable domain (other parts from reference TRBV7-2 and TRBJ1-5): GAGVSQSPSNKVTEKGKDVELRCDPISGHTALYWYRQSLGQGLEFLIYFQGNSAPDKSGLPSDRFSAERTGGSVSTLTIQRTQQEDSAVYLCASSLEGRGTQHFGDGTRLSIL.

J is TRBJ1-1 and V is TRBV2, with a possible D match to TRBD1 (5 bases). The V gene's germline CDR1 is SNHLY and CDR2 FYNNEI. The CDR3 is 12 residues long. Trimming cost V 10 bases and J 1 base, with 10 bases left between them. The CDR3, as DNA: TGTGCCACCGGACAAGGGAACACTGAAGCTTTCTTT. It specifies CATGQGNTEAFF.

V gene TRBV19 combines with J gene TRBJ1-4; D possibly corresponds to TRBD1 (6 bases). The CDR3 covers 14 residues. Germline V lookup: CDR1 LNHDA, CDR2 SQIVND (reference sequence). The V end was cut by 5 bases, the J end by 6 bases, with 13 bases between. The CDR3 DNA sequence: TGTGCCAGTAGTCCGGGGGCAGTGGATGAAAAACTGTTTTTT. This sequence encodes CASSPGAVDEKLFF.

This chain links TRBV7-8 with TRBJ1-3; D is uncertain. V was clipped by 3 bases and J by 4 bases, with 4 bases between them. Germline V lookup: CDR1 SGHVS, CDR2 FQNEAQ. The CDR3 contains 12 residues. The CDR3 loop is CASSLGGNTIYF. The DNA of the CDR3 is TGTGCCAGCAGCTTGGGAGGAAACACCATATATTTT.